Listed below are T cell receptor beta chains from one sample, sequenced in a study of blood T cell repertoires in COVID-19. The table came from immunoSEQ multiplex PCR; TCRdb's copy has only in-frame clones and leaves some out. Here the sample spans 55,000 to 80,000 clones, 70% to 80% being singletons. Sequencing was carried out using peripheral blood. The receptor set was obtained from a man in his 60s with acute or convalescent COVID-19. Each CDR3 is given with its conserved first and last residue. D genes are given only for firm matches. A row's size may be missing; if present it is once, few, many or a size class.

TRBD1	TRBV19	TRBJ1-5	NA	CASSIIEQGERQPQHF	TGTGCCAGTAGTATTATTGAACAGGGGGAGAGGCAGCCCCAGCATTTT
TRBD1	TRBV7-9	TRBJ2-5	NA	CASSFPRDRGIQETQYF	TGTGCCAGCAGCTTTCCTAGGGACAGGGGGATACAAGAGACCCAGTACTTC
TRBD1	TRBV5-8	TRBJ1-5	NA	CASSSITGAWKPQHF	TGTGCCAGCAGCTCTATAACAGGGGCTTGGAAGCCCCAGCATTTT
NA	TRBV6-2/TRBV6-3	TRBJ1-5	once	CASSSSGVGGNQPQHF	NA
TRBD2	TRBV27	TRBJ2-2	NA	CASSLWVSGRRTGELFF	TGTGCCAGCAGTTTATGGGTCAGCGGGAGAAGAACCGGGGAGCTGTTTTTT
NA	TRBV6-6	TRBJ1-1	NA	CASSVGPREAFF	TGTGCCAGCAGCGTGGGTCCCAGGGAAGCTTTCTTT
NA	TRBV28	TRBJ1-5	NA	CASSLVGVIQPQHF	TGTGCCAGCAGTTTGGTAGGGGTAATCCAGCCCCAGCATTTT
TRBD1	TRBV15	TRBJ1-3	NA	CATSRVADRGSGNTIYF	TGTGCCACCAGCAGAGTAGCGGACAGGGGATCTGGAAACACCATATATTTT
NA	TRBV2	TRBJ1-1	NA	CASRGFVGGNTEAFF	TGTGCCAGCAGAGGATTTGTGGGGGGGAACACTGAAGCTTTCTTT
TRBD2	TRBV11-3	TRBJ2-3	NA	CASSLTGGDTQYF	TGTGCCAGCAGCTTGACGGGAGGGGATACGCAGTATTTT
TRBD1	TRBV9	TRBJ1-4	NA	CASSVEGQQNEKLFF	TGTGCCAGCAGCGTAGAGGGACAGCAAAATGAAAAACTGTTTTTT
TRBD2	TRBV29-1	TRBJ2-1	NA	CSVGTSGKSGEQFF	TGCAGCGTTGGGACTAGCGGGAAATCGGGGGAGCAGTTCTTC
TRBD2	TRBV2	TRBJ2-4	NA	CASSGGGVLVKNIQYF	TGTGCCAGCAGTGGGGGAGGGGTTTTGGTCAAAAACATTCAGTACTTC
NA	TRBV19	TRBJ1-2	NA	CASTQGEYGYTF	TGTGCCAGTACCCAAGGAGAATATGGCTACACCTTC
NA	TRBV7-2	TRBJ1-2	once	CASSLTYNYGYTF	TGTGCCAGCAGCTTGACATATAACTATGGCTACACCTTC
NA	TRBV27	TRBJ2-5	few	CASSLSGVSGETQYF	TGTGCCAGCAGTTTATCGGGAGTATCCGGAGAGACCCAGTACTTC
TRBD1	TRBV13	TRBJ1-4	once	CASSLKLDRGEKLFF	TGTGCCAGCAGCTTAAAGCTGGACAGGGGAGAGAAACTGTTTTTT
NA	TRBV2	TRBJ1-5	NA	CAIQGSSNQPQHF	TGTGCCATCCAGGGATCTAGCAATCAGCCCCAGCATTTT
NA	TRBV5-6	TRBJ1-2	NA	CASSLFYQGLNGYTF	TGTGCCAGCAGCTTGTTTTATCAGGGCCTCAATGGCTACACCTTC
TRBD1	TRBV19	TRBJ2-1	NA	CASSISGQSHNEQFF	TGTGCCAGTAGTATTTCGGGACAGTCCCACAATGAGCAGTTCTTC
TRBD1	TRBV7-2	TRBJ2-7	NA	CASSTDRGTYEQYF	TGTGCCAGCAGCACAGACAGGGGAACCTACGAGCAGTACTTC
NA	TRBV30	TRBJ1-2	NA	CAWSHSSYGYTF	TGTGCCTGGAGCCACTCAAGTTATGGCTACACCTTC
TRBD1	TRBV5-4	TRBJ2-1	NA	CASSLDGTVALQNEQFF	TGTGCCAGCAGCTTGGATGGGACAGTTGCCTTACAAAATGAGCAGTTCTTC
TRBD1	TRBV23-1	TRBJ2-2	few	CASSQSGTGRNGELFF	TGCGCCAGCAGTCAATCCGGGACAGGACGGAACGGGGAGCTGTTTTTT
TRBD1	TRBV13	TRBJ2-7	NA	CASSLGARGKPYEQYF	TGTGCCAGCAGCTTAGGCGCCAGGGGGAAACCCTACGAGCAGTACTTC
NA	TRBV7-7	TRBJ2-7	NA	CASSPNPYRGGEQYF	TGTGCTAGCAGTCCAAATCCCTACAGGGGGGGAGAGCAGTACTTC
TRBD2	TRBV10-1	TRBJ2-7	NA	CASSALTSAYEQYF	TGCGCCAGCAGTGCCTTGACTAGCGCCTACGAGCAGTACTTC
TRBD1	TRBV9	TRBJ2-3	NA	CASSPEGASTDTQYF	TGTGCCAGCAGCCCAGAGGGGGCAAGCACAGATACGCAGTATTTT
NA	TRBV6-5	TRBJ1-3	few	CASSYVGASGNTIYF	TGTGCCAGCAGTTACGTAGGGGCTTCAGGAAACACCATATATTTT
NA	TRBV30	TRBJ1-6	medium-sized	CAWTSRPNNSPLHF	TGTGCCTGGACCTCGCGGCCAAATAATTCACCCCTCCACTTT
TRBD1	TRBV4-3	TRBJ2-2	NA	CASSPGDRVTGELFF	TGCGCCAGCAGCCCAGGGGACAGGGTCACCGGGGAGCTGTTTTTT
TRBD1	TRBV19	TRBJ1-5	NA	CASSIVRGGRSNQPQHF	TGTGCCAGTAGTATAGTTCGAGGGGGCAGAAGCAATCAGCCCCAGCATTTT
NA	TRBV18	TRBJ2-2	NA	CASSTSGAGELFF	TGTGCCAGCTCAACCTCCGGAGCCGGGGAGCTGTTTTTT
TRBD1	TRBV10-3	TRBJ2-1	NA	CAISESKDRGGEQFF	TGTGCCATCAGTGAGTCTAAGGACAGGGGCGGTGAGCAGTTCTTC
NA	TRBV5-1	TRBJ2-6	once	CASSFETGSLSGANVLTF	TGCGCCAGCAGCTTCGAAACAGGATCACTATCTGGGGCCAACGTCCTGACTTTC
NA	TRBV3-1/TRBV3-2	TRBJ2-7	NA	CASSLQRAGEQYF	TGTGCCAGCAGCCTTCAGCGGGCTGGCGAGCAGTACTTC
TRBD1	TRBV7-6	TRBJ2-7	NA	CASSLAVRQGSSYEQYF	TGTGCCAGCAGCTTAGCCGTACGACAGGGGTCCTCCTACGAGCAGTACTTC
NA	TRBV28	TRBJ1-2	NA	CASSATYGYTF	TGTGCCAGCAGTGCAACATATGGCTACACCTTC
NA	TRBV2	TRBJ2-7	NA	CASSVGHSYEQYF	TGTGCCAGCAGTGTTGGCCACTCCTACGAGCAGTACTTC
NA	TRBV14	TRBJ1-1	NA	CASSPSMNTEAFF	TGTGCCAGCAGCCCTAGTATGAACACTGAAGCTTTCTTT
NA	TRBV28	TRBJ1-2	NA	CASIQKPLIYGYTF	TGTGCCAGCATTCAAAAGCCCCTGATCTATGGCTACACCTTC
NA	TRBV9	TRBJ2-1	once	CASSMGTFPSYNEQFF	TGTGCCAGCAGCATGGGGACTTTCCCCTCCTACAATGAGCAGTTCTTC
TRBD1	TRBV4-2	TRBJ1-1	NA	CASSPGQGAVTEAFF	TGTGCCAGCAGCCCGGGACAGGGGGCTGTCACTGAAGCTTTCTTT
NA	TRBV19	TRBJ1-1	NA	CASSVQQGNTEAFF	TGTGCCAGTAGTGTCCAACAGGGGAACACTGAAGCTTTCTTT
NA	TRBV28	TRBJ1-1	NA	CASSRVGQVGFVEAFF	TGTGCCAGCAGTCGGGTGGGGCAGGTGGGTTTTGTTGAAGCTTTCTTT
NA	TRBV7-8	TRBJ2-7	NA	CASSRGGATGEQYF	TGTGCCAGCAGCCGTGGAGGGGCTACCGGGGAGCAGTACTTC
NA	TRBV19	TRBJ2-6	NA	CASAQGSGANVLTF	TGTGCCAGTGCCCAGGGTTCTGGGGCCAACGTCCTGACTTTC
TRBD2	TRBV10-1	TRBJ2-7	NA	CASRPGLATDEQYF	TGCGCCAGCAGACCGGGACTAGCGACCGACGAGCAGTACTTC
NA	TRBV28	TRBJ1-6	NA	CASSTRQSGNSPLHF	TGTGCCAGCAGCACCCGACAGTCTGGAAATTCACCCCTCCACTTT
TRBD1	TRBV30	TRBJ1-1	NA	CAWSVIGTEAFF	TGTGCCTGGAGTGTAATCGGGACAGAGGCTTTCTTT
TRBD2	TRBV7-8	TRBJ2-2	NA	CASSLTSATGELFF	TGTGCCAGCAGCTTGACTAGCGCAACCGGGGAGCTGTTTTTT
NA	TRBV10-3	TRBJ1-1	NA	CAISDLGGFPEAFF	TGTGCCATCAGTGATTTAGGGGGATTCCCTGAAGCTTTCTTT
NA	TRBV6-2/TRBV6-3	TRBJ2-7	few	CASSYDNSGAYEQYF	TGTGCCAGCAGTTACGATAATAGCGGAGCCTACGAGCAGTACTTC
TRBD1	TRBV5-3	TRBJ1-2	NA	CARSLVWDRVIVYNYGYTF	TGTGCCAGAAGCTTGGTATGGGACAGGGTTATCGTTTATAACTATGGCTACACCTTC
NA	TRBV5-1	TRBJ1-4	NA	CASSEQVGGGNEKLFF	TGCGCCAGCAGCGAACAGGTGGGAGGGGGAAATGAAAAACTGTTTTTT
TRBD1	TRBV24-1	TRBJ2-2	NA	CATSGTDRGNTGELFF	TGTGCCACCAGTGGAACTGACAGGGGGAACACCGGGGAGCTGTTTTTT